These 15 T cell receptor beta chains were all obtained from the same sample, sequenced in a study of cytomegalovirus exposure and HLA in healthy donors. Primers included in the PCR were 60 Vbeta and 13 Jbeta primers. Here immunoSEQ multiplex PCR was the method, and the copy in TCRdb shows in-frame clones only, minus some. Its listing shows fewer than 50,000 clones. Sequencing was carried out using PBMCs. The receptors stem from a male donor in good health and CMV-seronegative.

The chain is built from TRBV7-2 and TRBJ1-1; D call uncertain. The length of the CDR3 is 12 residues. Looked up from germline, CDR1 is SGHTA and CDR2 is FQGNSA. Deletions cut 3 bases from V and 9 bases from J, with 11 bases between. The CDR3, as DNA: TGTGCCAGCAGCTTGGCGGGTGGGCAAGCTTTCTTT. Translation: CASSLAGGQAFF.

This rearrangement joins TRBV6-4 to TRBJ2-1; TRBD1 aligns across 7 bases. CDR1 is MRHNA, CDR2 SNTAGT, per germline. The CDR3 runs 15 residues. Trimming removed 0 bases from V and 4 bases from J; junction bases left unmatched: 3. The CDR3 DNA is TGTGCCAGCAGTGACTCGGCAGGGGGTTACAATGAGCAGTTCTTC. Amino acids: CASSDSAGGYNEQFF.

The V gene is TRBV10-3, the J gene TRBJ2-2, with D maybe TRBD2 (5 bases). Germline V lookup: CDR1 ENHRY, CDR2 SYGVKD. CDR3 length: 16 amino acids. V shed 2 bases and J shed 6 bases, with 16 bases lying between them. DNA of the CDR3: TGTGCCATCAGTGAGACGGGAAATGGTCCGGCCGGGGAGCTGTTTTTT. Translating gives CAISETGNGPAGELFF.

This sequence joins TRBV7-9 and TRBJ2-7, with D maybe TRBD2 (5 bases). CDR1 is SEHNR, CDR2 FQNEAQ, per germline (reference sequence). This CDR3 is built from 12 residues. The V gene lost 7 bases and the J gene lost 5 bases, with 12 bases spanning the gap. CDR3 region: CASTPGSNEQYF. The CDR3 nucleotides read TGTGCCAGCACCCCGGGGAGCAACGAGCAGTACTTC.

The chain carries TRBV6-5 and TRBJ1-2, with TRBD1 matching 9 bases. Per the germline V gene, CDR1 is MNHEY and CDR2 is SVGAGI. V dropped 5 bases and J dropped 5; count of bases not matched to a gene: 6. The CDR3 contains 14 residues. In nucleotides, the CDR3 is TGTGCCAGCAGTCCTTCTGGGACAGGGTATGGCTACACCTTC. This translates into CASSPSGTGYGYTF.

CDR3 protein: CASSKREASYEQYF. CDR3 DNA sequence: TGTGCCAGTAGCAAGCGGGAGGCTTCCTACGAGCAGTACTTC. The rearrangement uses TRBV19 and TRBJ2-7, with 9 bases fitting TRBD2. Germline-derived CDR1 and CDR2 are LNHDA and SQIVND (reference sequence). J gave up 1 base and V 6 bases, and 4 bases lay outside the gene matches. The CDR3 consists of 14 residues. Drawing the rest from reference TRBV19 and TRBJ2-7, the complete variable domain is DGGITQSPKYLFRKEGQNVTLSCEQNLNHDAMYWYRQDPGQGLRLIYYSQIVNDFQKGDIAEGYSVSREKKESFPLTVTSAQKNPTAFYLCASSKREASYEQYFGPGTRLTVT.

Here the CDR3 reads CASSKTLLAGGYNEQFF. Here the CDR3 DNA reads TGTGCCAGCAGTAAAACCTTACTAGCGGGAGGATACAATGAGCAGTTCTTC. The chain combines TRBV27 with TRBJ2-1; 12 bases agree with TRBD2. The CDR3 loop spans 17 amino acids. The V and J ends lost 5 bases and 4 bases, in that order; junction bases with no gene match: 9. Germline V gene data show CDR1 as MNHEY and CDR2 as SMNVEV (reference sequence).

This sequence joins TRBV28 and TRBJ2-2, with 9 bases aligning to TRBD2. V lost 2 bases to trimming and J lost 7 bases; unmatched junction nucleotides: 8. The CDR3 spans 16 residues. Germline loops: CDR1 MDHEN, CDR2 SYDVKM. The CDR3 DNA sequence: TGTGCCAGCAGTTTAAGTAGCGGGAGTGGTATCGGGGAGCTGTTTTTT. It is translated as CASSLSSGSGIGELFF.

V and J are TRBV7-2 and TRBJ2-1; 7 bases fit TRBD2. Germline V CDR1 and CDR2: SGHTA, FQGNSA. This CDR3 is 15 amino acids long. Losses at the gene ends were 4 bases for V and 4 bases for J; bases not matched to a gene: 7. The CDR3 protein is CASSSGLGLYNEQFF. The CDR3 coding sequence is TGTGCCAGCAGCTCCGGACTAGGGCTGTACAATGAGCAGTTCTTC.

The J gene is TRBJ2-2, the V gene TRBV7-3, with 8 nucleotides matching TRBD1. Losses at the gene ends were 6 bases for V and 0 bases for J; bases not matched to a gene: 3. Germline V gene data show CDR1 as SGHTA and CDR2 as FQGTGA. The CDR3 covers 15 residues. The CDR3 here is CASRPGGANTGELFF. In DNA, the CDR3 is TGTGCCAGCAGACCAGGGGGCGCGAACACCGGGGAGCTGTTTTTT. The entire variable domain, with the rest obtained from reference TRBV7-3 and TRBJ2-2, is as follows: GAGVSQTPSNKVTEKGKYVELRCDPISGHTALYWYRQSLGQGPEFLIYFQGTGAADDSGLPNDRFFAVRPEGSVSTLKIQRTERGDSAVYLCASRPGGANTGELFFGEGSRLTVL.

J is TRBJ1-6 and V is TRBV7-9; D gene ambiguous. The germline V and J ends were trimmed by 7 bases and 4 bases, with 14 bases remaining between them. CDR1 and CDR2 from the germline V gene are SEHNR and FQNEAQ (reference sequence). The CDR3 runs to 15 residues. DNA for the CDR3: TGTGCCAGCACCCTAACACCGGAGTATAATTCACCCCTCCACTTT. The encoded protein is CASTLTPEYNSPLHF.

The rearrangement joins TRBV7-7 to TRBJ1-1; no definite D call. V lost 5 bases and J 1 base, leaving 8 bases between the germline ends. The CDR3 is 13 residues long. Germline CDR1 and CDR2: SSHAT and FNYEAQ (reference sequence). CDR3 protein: CASSIGPNTEAFF. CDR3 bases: TGTGCCAGCAGCATAGGGCCGAACACTGAAGCTTTCTTT.

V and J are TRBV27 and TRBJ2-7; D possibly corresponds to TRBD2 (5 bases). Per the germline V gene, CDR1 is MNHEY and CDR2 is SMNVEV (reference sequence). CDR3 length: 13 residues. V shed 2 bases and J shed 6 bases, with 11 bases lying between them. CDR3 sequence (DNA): TGTGCCAGCAGTTTAGACCCCGGGGTCGAGCAGTACTTC. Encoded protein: CASSLDPGVEQYF.

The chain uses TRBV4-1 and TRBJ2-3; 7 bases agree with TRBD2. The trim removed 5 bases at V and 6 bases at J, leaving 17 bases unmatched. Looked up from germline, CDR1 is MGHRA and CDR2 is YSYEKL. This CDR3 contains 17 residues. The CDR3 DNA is TGCGCCAGCAGCGATTTAAAGCGGGACCCAAAATCGGATACGCAGTATTTT. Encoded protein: CASSDLKRDPKSDTQYF.

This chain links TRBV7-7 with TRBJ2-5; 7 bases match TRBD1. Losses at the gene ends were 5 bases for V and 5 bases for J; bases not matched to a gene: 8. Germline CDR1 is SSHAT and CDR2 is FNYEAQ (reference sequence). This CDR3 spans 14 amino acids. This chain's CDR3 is CASSPTGDGETQYF. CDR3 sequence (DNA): TGTGCCAGCAGCCCCACAGGGGACGGGGAGACCCAGTACTTC.